This T cell receptor beta chain emerged from a study of blood T cell repertoires in COVID-19. Germline CDR1 SGHAT, CDR2 FQNNGV. The V end lost 5 bases, the J end lost 6 bases, and 13 bases lay between the germline ends. The CDR3 extends over 13 amino acids. Per the original data handling: Quantification of nucleated cells was approximated via reference gene primer amplification. Clones were sequenced by immunoSEQ multiplex PCR, and TCRdb holds only the in-frame ones, with some missing. V, J and clone size were drawn from that table, and D and trimming were deduced from the DNA. This table has 140,000 to 150,000 clones, 75% to 85% appearing once.

Specimen: peripheral blood. The chain carries TRBV11-2 and TRBJ1-2; D gene uncertain. The receptor's source is a human donor with acute or convalescent COVID-19. The donor label of this sample is uncertain. DNA of the CDR3: TGTGCCAGCAGCCCAGACATGAGCCATGGCTACACCTTC. It encodes CASSPDMSHGYTF.